These T cell receptor beta chains were read from a single sample in a study of cytotoxic CD8 clonotypes in ibrutinib-treated CLL. This table comes from immunoSEQ multiplex PCR, and its TCRdb copy is limited to in-frame clones, with some not included. The sample lists about 45,000 clones, over 50% occurring once. The material sequenced was PBMCs, taken after 24 months of ibrutinib treatment. These receptors were obtained from a human donor with chronic lymphocytic leukemia. Each CDR3 is given with its conserved first and last residue. D genes are given only for firm matches. Clone sizes are given selectively: once, few, many, or a class where the clone is expanded.

>TRBJ2-3|TRBV4-1|-|TRBD1
TGCGCCAGCAGTAGGGGGCCGGGGACAGATACGCAGTATTTT
CASSRGPGTDTQYF
>TRBJ1-2|TRBV12-5|-|-
TGTGCTAGTGGTTTGTGGCAGGGCTTAATCAACTATGGCTACACCTTC
CASGLWQGLINYGYTF
>TRBJ2-1|TRBV7-6|-|TRBD1
TGTGCCAGCAGCGAGCTGGGTCAGGGGGCCTACAATGAGCAGTTCTTC
CASSELGQGAYNEQFF
>TRBJ2-7|TRBV5-4|-|-
TGTGCCAGCAGCTTGGCAGCCTCCTACGAGCAGTACTTC
CASSLAASYEQYF
>TRBJ1-4|TRBV19|-|TRBD1
TGTGCCAGTAGTATTTGGACAGGGGGCAATGAAAAACTGTTTTTT
CASSIWTGGNEKLFF
>TRBJ2-5|TRBV5-6|many|-
TGTGCCAGCAGCTTGGTTCGAGAGACCCAGTACTTC
CASSLVRETQYF
>TRBJ2-6|TRBV27|-|-
TGTGCCAGCAAATACCTTATTACTGGGGCCAACGTCCTGACTTTC
CASKYLITGANVLTF
>TRBJ2-3|TRBV2|-|-
TGTGCCAGCAGGGCTTTGCGGTCGGGGAGTACAGATACGCAGTATTTT
CASRALRSGSTDTQYF
>TRBJ1-2|TRBV30|once|-
TGTGCCTGGAGTGTAGTAACAAACTATGGCTACACCTTC
CAWSVVTNYGYTF
>TRBJ1-1|TRBV7-6|-|-
TGTGCCAGCAGCTTAGCCGGATTCAGGGACCCTGAAGCTTTCTTT
CASSLAGFRDPEAFF
>TRBJ2-1|TRBV2|-|TRBD2
TGTGCCAGCAGTTTTCTAGCGGGAGGGATGTCTGAGCAGTTCTTC
CASSFLAGGMSEQFF
>TRBJ1-2|TRBV14|-|-
TGTGCCAGCAGCCCGCGATTGGGTGCAGCTAATGGCTACACCTTC
CASSPRLGAANGYTF
>TRBJ2-7|TRBV4-1|few|TRBD2
TGCGCCAGCAGCCAACCCCCCGGGACTAGCGGGAGGTTCACCGAGCAGTACTTC
CASSQPPGTSGRFTEQYF
>TRBJ1-5|TRBV28|once|TRBD1
TGTGCCAGCAGTCAGGGGGTTATAGGCAATCAGCCCCAGCATTTT
CASSQGVIGNQPQHF
>TRBJ2-7|TRBV7-9|-|-
TGTGCCAGCAGCACAGGACCGTACGAGCAGTACTTC
CASSTGPYEQYF
>TRBJ1-2|TRBV27|-|TRBD1
TGTGCCAGCAGTTCTCCGGGACAGGGGGTTTTTGGCTACACCTTC
CASSSPGQGVFGYTF
>TRBJ2-3|TRBV5-1|-|-
TGCGCCAGCAGCTTGAGTTTCGGATTCCCAGATACGCAGTATTTT
CASSLSFGFPDTQYF
>TRBJ1-2|TRBV9|-|-
TGTGCCAGCAGCGTAGGGGCAGACTATGGCTACACCTTC
CASSVGADYGYTF
>TRBJ1-1|TRBV5-5|once|-
TGTGCCAGCAGCTTCAGCGTACAGGGCAACACTGAAGCTTTCTTT
CASSFSVQGNTEAFF
>TRBJ2-7|TRBV7-7|-|TRBD2
TGTGCTAGCAGCGCCGGGACTAGAGGGGGGCCCTACGAGCAGTACTTC
CASSAGTRGGPYEQYF
>TRBJ2-5|TRBV11-2|-|TRBD2
TGTGCCAGCAGACTAGCGGGACAAGAGACCCAGTACTTC
CASRLAGQETQYF
>TRBJ1-2|TRBV6-1|few|-
TGTGCCAGCAGTACAAGGAAGGACTATGGCTACACCTTC
CASSTRKDYGYTF
>TRBJ2-7|TRBV6-1|-|-
TGTGCCAGCGGGGAGAGCTCCTACGAGCAGTACTTC
CASGESSYEQYF
>TRBJ1-6|TRBV5-1|few|TRBD1
TGCGCCAGCAGCCCCCGGACAGGGGCCAATAATTCACCCCTCCACTTT
CASSPRTGANNSPLHF
>TRBJ2-1|TRBV19|-|-
TGTGCCACACAAAGGCGGGAAAACGAGCAGTTCTTC
CATQRRENEQFF
>TRBJ1-4|TRBV5-5|-|TRBD1
TGTGCCAGCAGCGATGCCCCCGGGACAGTTGGTGAAAAACTGTTTTTT
CASSDAPGTVGEKLFF
>TRBJ2-5|TRBV7-3|-|-
TGTGCCAGCAGCCCCGAGAGGCTAGAAGACCAAGAGACCCAGTACTTC
CASSPERLEDQETQYF
>TRBJ1-2|TRBV5-1|-|-
TGCGCCAGCAGCTTAGACAGGAGTCGGGATGGCTACACCTTC
CASSLDRSRDGYTF
>TRBJ1-1|TRBV5-1|once|-
TGCGCCAGCAGCGAACTCGGAGGAACCACTGAAGCTTTCTTT
CASSELGGTTEAFF
>TRBJ2-2|TRBV7-6|-|TRBD2
TGTGCCAGCAGCTTAAAGGCTACTAGCGGGATCGGCACCGGGGAGCTGTTTTTT
CASSLKATSGIGTGELFF
>TRBJ2-7|TRBV5-5|-|-
TGTGCCAGCAGCCCTCGGGGCTGGGAGCAGTACTTC
CASSPRGWEQYF
>TRBJ1-3|TRBV6-5|few|-
TGTGCCAGCAGTGGGCCGAAAGGAAACACCATATATTTT
CASSGPKGNTIYF
>TRBJ1-1|TRBV19|once|-
TGTGCCAGTAGTATCGCCTTCAAAGGAGCTTTCTTT
CASSIAFKGAFF
>TRBJ2-2|TRBV11-2|few|TRBD2
TGTGCCAGCAGACTTAGCGGGAGTGCCGGGGAGCTGTTTTTT
CASRLSGSAGELFF
>TRBJ2-5|TRBV5-1|once|TRBD1
TGCGCCAGCAGCTTGGGACAGGGGGCTGGTCCAAACCAAGAGACCCAGTACTTC
CASSLGQGAGPNQETQYF
>TRBJ2-4|TRBV18|few|-
TGTGCCAGCTCACCACTAATGACCCCCGGAGGGAACATTCAGTACTTC
CASSPLMTPGGNIQYF
>TRBJ1-3|TRBV18|-|-
TGTGCCAGCTCACCACTACCCCAGGCAGGAAACACCATATATTTT
CASSPLPQAGNTIYF
>TRBJ1-5|TRBV6-5|once|-
TGTGCCAGCGGATTATTCAGGGGAAATCCCCAGCATTTT
CASGLFRGNPQHF
>TRBJ2-2|TRBV15|-|-
TGTGCCACCAGCAGAGCCCTCGACCTGGGCGGGGAGCTGTTTTTT
CATSRALDLGGELFF
>TRBJ2-1|TRBV28|-|TRBD2
TGTGCCAGCAGTTTTCGGGGGAGGGTCTACAATGAGCAGTTCTTC
CASSFRGRVYNEQFF
>TRBJ1-4|TRBV28|few|-
TGTGCCAGCAGTTTAACCGACAGATACGAAAAACTGTTTTTT
CASSLTDRYEKLFF
>TRBJ2-1|TRBV4-2|once|TRBD2
TGTGCCAGCAGCCAAGATCCTAGCGGGGGTTACAATGAGCAGTTCTTC
CASSQDPSGGYNEQFF
>TRBJ2-3|TRBV2|once|TRBD1
TGTGCCAGCAGTGAATTCCCCGGGACAGGCACAGATACGCAGTATTTT
CASSEFPGTGTDTQYF
>TRBJ1-1|TRBV6-5|-|TRBD1
TGTGCCAGCAGTTACCCTGACAGGGCGGGTGCTTTCTTT
CASSYPDRAGAFF
>TRBJ2-7|TRBV5-1|-|TRBD1
TGCGCCAGCAGCTTAAACAGGGGCTCCTACGAGCAGTACTTC
CASSLNRGSYEQYF
>TRBJ2-5|TRBV23-1|-|TRBD1
TGCGCCAGCAGTCGATTTCGCTTAGAAGGTGACAGGGGCGGAGAGACCCAGTACTTC
CASSRFRLEGDRGGETQYF
>TRBJ2-1|TRBV10-1|-|TRBD2
TGCGCCAGCAGTGTTAGCGGGAGCGGCGATGAGCAGTTCTTC
CASSVSGSGDEQFF
>TRBJ2-3|TRBV28|once|-
TGTGCCAGCAGTTTACTATCGGGCACAGATACGCAGTATTTT
CASSLLSGTDTQYF